Described below is a single TCR beta chain sequence and its context. Its antigen remains unidentified. Per-nucleotide qualities are absent, and no much larger clonotype sits a single base away. The data originate from a study of cytomegalovirus exposure and HLA in healthy donors (dated by TCRdb to the late 2010s). For the study in its entirety: An earlier analysis of roughly 500 of the donors reported 250 to 300 Gb of sequence data and more than 90 million unique TCR beta sequences from 150 million to 200 million T cells. An early release that covered 500 to 800 HLA-typed donors contained around 330 gigabases of sequencing data and tens of millions of unique TCR sequences. Of the 398 genotyped donors, roughly 80% were placed in the genetic ancestry cluster associated with self-reported Caucasian donors. The aim of the study was to test whether cataloging public T cell receptors could identify signatures of past pathogen exposure. Using immunosequencing, the study profiled T cell repertoires from around 680 subjects and related those repertoires to cytomegalovirus serostatus. In addition to the first cohort of approximately 650 subjects, a separate validation cohort of under 150 different subjects was used. High-throughput TCR immunosequencing, statistical association of individual TCRs with disease status, and machine learning were combined to predict cytomegalovirus infection status. To study patterns of TCR occurrence, a later analysis re-analyzed previously published TCR beta repertoires from around 670 donors and added high-resolution HLA genotyping. Rather than drawing on any new phenotypic data, the later analysis identified candidate immune exposures from TCR beta sequences and the way those sequences occurred across donors. An earlier analysis of more than 450 of the donors used high-throughput TCR beta sequencing to judge whether each TCR beta V gene segment behaved as functional or pseudogenic. Donor age, sex, ethnicity and CMV serostatus were compiled together with the repertoire data. In a later genetic analysis, genome-wide SNP genotypes for about 65% of the 666 donors were used, and that subset was treated as a discovery cohort. Every repertoire in the discovery cohort had been generated on one and the same sequencing platform. Class I and class II HLA loci were covered by the typing at four-digit resolution. Typing coverage differed by locus: A, B, C, DRB1 and DQB1 were typed in about 620-640 donors, DQA1 in about 510, DPA1 in 606, and DPB1 in about 450. Because of strong linkage in the cohort, roughly five DR-DQ haplotypes were treated as single units for association and clustering. Across under 500 genotyped donors of the cohort, an average of about 200,000 unique TCR beta nucleotide sequences per donor were sequenced, and roughly a sixth of those sequences were non-productive. Paper-wide results and their limitations: A further reported finding was that TCR beta sequences accurately predicted the HLA-A and HLA-B alleles for most subjects in the first cohort. In a later analysis, HLA-associated TCR beta chains showed more clonal expansion and lower generation probabilities than non-associated chains that were equally common. Presence/absence analyses assumed roughly uniform sequencing depth across donors, an assumption that may not hold. Some 15 rarely observed V segments, including chromosome 9 orphons, were excluded from the earlier analysis of about 600 of the donors because counts were too low. Most CMV-associated TCR beta chains appeared to be HLA-restricted in a later analysis, and the HLA associations seemed to be driven largely by CMV exposure. The authors suggested that the approach could potentially be generalized to other disease states and immunological phenotypes. Most TCR sequences were observed very rarely across donors, whereas some public TCRs were present in many individuals. In a later genetic analysis, a missense DCLRE1C variant was associated with V-gene and J-gene trimming of TCR beta chains, and the association was replicated in an independent cohort. According to a later analysis, TCR association rates differed among HLA loci, with DRB1 alleles showing the most associated TCRs and HLA-C alleles showing the fewest. A total of 150 to 200 TCR beta chains were listed by the study as associated with cytomegalovirus. Cytomegalovirus status was reported to be diagnosed by the classifier with high specificity and sensitivity in both the original and validation cohorts. Linkage disequilibrium might explain the correlated functional status among segregating V segments, but an unknown experimental factor could not be ruled out. When HLA alleles, especially DR and DQ, strongly co-occurred, TCR associations were difficult to assign to individual alleles. According to a later analysis, parvovirus B19, influenza, CMV and Epstein-Barr virus appeared linked to several top co-occurrence clusters. A group of highly shared sequence variants was considered likely to be a technical artifact of the sequencing pipeline. Immune exposure information for the cohort was limited to CMV serostatus. A few of the identified cytomegalovirus-associated TCR beta chains were confirmed in vitro to be specific for cytomegalovirus antigens. Some IMGT-functional V segments, including TRBV6-2 and TRBV6-3, could not be told apart with the 87-base-pair reads, so those segments were excluded. Compared with the approximately 600-donor mean, donors in an Asian-associated ancestry cluster had fewer N-insertions in productive TCRs, according to a later genetic analysis. In an earlier analysis of 587 of the donors, most TCR beta V segments were observed in productive rearrangements about 90% or about 30% of the time, broadly matching IMGT annotations. The cohort was sequenced for TCR beta chains only, and without alpha or paired-chain data the features that could be detected were limited. In a later analysis, 16,951 TCR beta sequences were associated with specific HLA alleles at a false discovery rate of 0.05. Because HLA typing was missing for some donors at each locus, association tests included only the typed subset.

The germline V end is reduced by 3 bases and the J end by 7 bases; junction bases left unmatched: 5. The CDR3, from cysteine to phenylalanine, totals 16 residues. The DNA shown is the 48-base CDR3, in frame from base 1. CDR1 and CDR2 are drawn from the germline V gene (reference sequence): SGHNT, YYREEE. Library method: the immunoSEQ multiplex PCR assay. For the multiplex PCR, a mixture combining 60 forward primers for TCR Vbeta segments and 13 reverse primers for TCR Jbeta segments was used. The CDR3 region of rearranged TCR beta genes was amplified from genomic DNA by a multiplex PCR assay. The amplified TCR beta libraries were sequenced on the Illumina HiSeq System as 87-base-pair reads. The original methods were these. A later analysis counted about 80 million unique TCR beta chains across the approximately 700 repertoires, and 10 million to 12 million of these chains were shared by at least two donors. Raw reads were error-corrected and collapsed into unique sequences by a nearest-neighbor algorithm in which closely related sequences were merged to remove PCR and sequencing errors. CDR3 sequences were aligned to IMGT reference sequences to assign V, D and J gene segments. For a sequence to be retained, at least a six-nucleotide match to both a V gene segment and a J gene segment was required. A rearrangement was called productive if the CDR3 had no stop codons and remained in frame with V and J, and every other rearrangement was called non-productive. CDR3 was defined according to IMGT convention as the region running from the second conserved V-encoded cysteine to the conserved J-encoded phenylalanine. The earlier analysis of some 600 of the donors excluded sequences that lacked an unambiguous match to a single V gene segment. An earlier analysis of some 610 of the donors called V segments functional above 56.7% productive rearrangements and segregating when the between-donor standard deviation exceeded 5%. To diagnose cytomegalovirus status from the catalog of TCR beta chain sequences, a statistical classification framework was built. In a later analysis, TCR nucleotide sequences were compared against IMGT/GENE-DB human TR gene sequences so that V and J genes could be assigned. A later analysis assigned CDR3 sequences and most-parsimonious VDJ recombination scenarios with the TCRdist pipeline. In a later analysis, each TCR beta chain was defined by its CDR3 amino acid sequence together with its V-gene family, and reads without a unique V-gene family were excluded. As a way to deal with suspected cross-contamination and a sequencing artifact, a later analysis dropped over 550 nucleotide sequences that were highly shared and had low generation probability. In a later analysis, a clonal expansion index was calculated for each public chain from normalized within-repertoire ranks of inferred template counts. Generation probabilities in a later analysis came from a VDJ recombination model fitted to out-of-frame rearrangements, and those results were checked against IGoR. In a later analysis, hypergeometric tests were used to score TCR-TCR, TCR-HLA and TCR-CMV co-occurrence, with a repertoire-size bias correction applied to TCR pairs. False discovery rates were estimated in a later analysis by permuting HLA or CMV assignments 20 times. A later analysis grouped co-occurring TCRs with DBSCAN, adding TCRdist sequence similarity when clustering within HLA-allele-positive subsets. For co-occurrence clustering, repertoires with fewer than 30,000 or more than 120,000 public chains were excluded, along with roughly 5 repertoires with anomalous nucleotide sharing. TCRdb re-hosts the immuneACCESS table, in-frame sequences only. Its copies lack some clones; in the studies checked, an unresolved V gene accounts for under half of them, and the cause for the rest is not known. D and trimming were read from the DNA, whereas the V and J calls and clone size are those reported in that table. This sample is represented by more than 90,000 clones; around four fifths of them were singletons. In total, the top ten clones hold about 4% of the sample.

The cohort was made up of 666 healthy bone marrow donors. At the time of sampling, all cohort members were nominally healthy, though unrecorded immune exposures were likely present. The donor tested CMV seropositive and was one of the 289 seropositive cohort members. A peripheral blood sample was collected from each donor, and TCR beta sequencing was performed on peripheral blood mononuclear cells. The Qiagen DNeasy Blood Extraction Kit was used to extract genomic DNA from the blood cell samples. What was sequenced was PBMCs. The chain links TRBV5-4 with TRBJ2-1, and 15 junctional nucleotides match TRBD2. The receptor comes from a woman aged 40 to 49 in good health and CMV-seropositive. The DNA sequence is as follows: TGTGCCAGCAGCTCACCCGGACTAGCGGGAGGGAATGAGCAGTTCTTC. Translated, this is CASSSPGLAGGNEQFF.